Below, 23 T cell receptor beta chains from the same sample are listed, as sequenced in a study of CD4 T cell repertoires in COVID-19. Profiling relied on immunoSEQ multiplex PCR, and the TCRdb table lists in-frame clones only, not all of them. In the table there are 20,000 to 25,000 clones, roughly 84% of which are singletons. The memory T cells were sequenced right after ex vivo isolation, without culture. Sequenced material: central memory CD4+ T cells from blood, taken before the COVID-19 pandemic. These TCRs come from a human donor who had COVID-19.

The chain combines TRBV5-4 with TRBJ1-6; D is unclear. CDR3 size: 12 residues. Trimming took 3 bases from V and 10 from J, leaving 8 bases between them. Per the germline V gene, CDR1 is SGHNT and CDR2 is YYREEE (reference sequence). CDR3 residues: CASSSLRSPLHF. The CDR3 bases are TGTGCCAGCAGCTCTCTCAGATCACCCCTCCACTTT.

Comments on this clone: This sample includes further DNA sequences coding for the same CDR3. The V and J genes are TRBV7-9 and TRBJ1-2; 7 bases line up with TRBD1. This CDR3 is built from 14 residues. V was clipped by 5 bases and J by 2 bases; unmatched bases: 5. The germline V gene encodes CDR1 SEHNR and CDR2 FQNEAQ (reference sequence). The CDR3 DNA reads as TGTGCCAGCAGCCCTTCAGGGGGGAACTATGGCTACACCTTC. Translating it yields CASSPSGGNYGYTF.

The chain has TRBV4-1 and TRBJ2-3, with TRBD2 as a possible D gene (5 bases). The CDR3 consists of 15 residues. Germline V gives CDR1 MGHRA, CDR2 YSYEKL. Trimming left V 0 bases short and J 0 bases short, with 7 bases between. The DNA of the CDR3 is TGCGCCAGCAGCCAAGACGGGGTTAGCACAGATACGCAGTATTTT. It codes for CASSQDGVSTDTQYF.

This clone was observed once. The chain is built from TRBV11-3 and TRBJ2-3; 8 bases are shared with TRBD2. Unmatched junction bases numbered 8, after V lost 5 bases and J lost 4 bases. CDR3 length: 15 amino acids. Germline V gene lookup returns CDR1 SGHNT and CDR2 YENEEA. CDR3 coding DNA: TGTGCCAGCAGCCCGCCGGGGGGGGTGGCAGATACGCAGTATTTT. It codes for CASSPPGGVADTQYF. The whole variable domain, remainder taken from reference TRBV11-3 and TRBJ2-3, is EAGVVQSPRYKIIEKKQPVAFWCNPISGHNTLYWYLQNLGQGPELLIRYENEEAVDDSQLPKDRFSAERLKGVDSTLKIQPAELGDSAVYLCASSPPGGVADTQYFGPGTRLTVL.

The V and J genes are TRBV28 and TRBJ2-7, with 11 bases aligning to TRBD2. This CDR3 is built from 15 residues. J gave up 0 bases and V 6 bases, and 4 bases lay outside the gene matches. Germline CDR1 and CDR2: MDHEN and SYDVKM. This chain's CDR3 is CASRLAGGISYEQYF. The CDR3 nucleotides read TGTGCCAGCAGATTAGCGGGAGGGATCTCCTACGAGCAGTACTTC.

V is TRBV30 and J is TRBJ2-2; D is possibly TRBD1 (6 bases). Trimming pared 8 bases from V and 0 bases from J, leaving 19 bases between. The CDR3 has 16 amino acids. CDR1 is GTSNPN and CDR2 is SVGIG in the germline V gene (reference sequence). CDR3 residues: CARLAGATTNTGELFF. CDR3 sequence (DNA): TGTGCCCGGTTGGCAGGGGCAACCACGAACACCGGGGAGCTGTTTTTT.

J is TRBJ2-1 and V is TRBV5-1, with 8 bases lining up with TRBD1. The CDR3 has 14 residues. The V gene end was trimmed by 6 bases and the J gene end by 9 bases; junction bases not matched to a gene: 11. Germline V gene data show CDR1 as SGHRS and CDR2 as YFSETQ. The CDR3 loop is CASNLGQGGPEQFF. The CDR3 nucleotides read TGCGCCAGCAACCTCGGACAGGGCGGGCCTGAGCAGTTCTTC.

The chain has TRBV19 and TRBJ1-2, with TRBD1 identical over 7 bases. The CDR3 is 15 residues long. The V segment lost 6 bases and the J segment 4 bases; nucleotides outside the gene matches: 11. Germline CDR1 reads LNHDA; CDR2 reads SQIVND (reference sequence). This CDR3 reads CASSVRDREGYGYTF. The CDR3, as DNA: TGTGCCAGTAGCGTCCGGGACAGAGAAGGCTATGGCTACACCTTC. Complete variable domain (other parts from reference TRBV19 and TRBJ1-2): DGGITQSPKYLFRKEGQNVTLSCEQNLNHDAMYWYRQDPGQGLRLIYYSQIVNDFQKGDIAEGYSVSREKKESFPLTVTSAQKNPTAFYLCASSVRDREGYGYTFGSGTRLTVV.

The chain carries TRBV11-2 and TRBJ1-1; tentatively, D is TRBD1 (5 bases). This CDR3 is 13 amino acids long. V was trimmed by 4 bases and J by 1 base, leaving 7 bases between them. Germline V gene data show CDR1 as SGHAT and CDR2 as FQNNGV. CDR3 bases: TGTGCCAGCAGCTGGGGCCGGAACACTGAAGCTTTCTTT. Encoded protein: CASSWGRNTEAFF.

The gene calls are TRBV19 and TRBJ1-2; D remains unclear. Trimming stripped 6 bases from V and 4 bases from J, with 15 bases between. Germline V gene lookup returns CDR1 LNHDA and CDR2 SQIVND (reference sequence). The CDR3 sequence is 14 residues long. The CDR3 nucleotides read TGTGCCAGTAGATCGTCGGTGAACCTCTATGGCTACACCTTC. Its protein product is CASRSSVNLYGYTF.

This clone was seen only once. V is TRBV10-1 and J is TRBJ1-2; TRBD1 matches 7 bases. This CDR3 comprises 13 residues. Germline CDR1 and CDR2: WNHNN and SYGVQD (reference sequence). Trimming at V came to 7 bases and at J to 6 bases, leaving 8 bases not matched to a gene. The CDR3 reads CASTLDRAHGYTF. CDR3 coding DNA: TGCGCCAGCACACTTGACAGGGCCCATGGCTACACCTTC.

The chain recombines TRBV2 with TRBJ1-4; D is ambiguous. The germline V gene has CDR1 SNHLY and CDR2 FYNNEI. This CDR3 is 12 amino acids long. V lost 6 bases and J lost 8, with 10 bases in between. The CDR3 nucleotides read TGTGCCAGCAGCCCCCCGGTCGAAAAACTGTTTTTT. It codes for CASSPPVEKLFF.

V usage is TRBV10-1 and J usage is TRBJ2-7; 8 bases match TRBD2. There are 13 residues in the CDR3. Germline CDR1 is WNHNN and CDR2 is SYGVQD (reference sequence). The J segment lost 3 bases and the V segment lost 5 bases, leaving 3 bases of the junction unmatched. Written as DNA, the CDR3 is TGCGCCAGCAGTACTAGCGGCAACTACGAGCAGTACTTC. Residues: CASSTSGNYEQYF.

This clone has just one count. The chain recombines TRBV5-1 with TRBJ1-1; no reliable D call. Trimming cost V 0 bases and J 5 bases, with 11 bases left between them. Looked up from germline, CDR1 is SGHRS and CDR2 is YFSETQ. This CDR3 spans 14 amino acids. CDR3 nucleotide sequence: TGCGCCAGCAGCTTGGAGAGGGCGGCTACTGAAGCTTTCTTT. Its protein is CASSLERAATEAFF.

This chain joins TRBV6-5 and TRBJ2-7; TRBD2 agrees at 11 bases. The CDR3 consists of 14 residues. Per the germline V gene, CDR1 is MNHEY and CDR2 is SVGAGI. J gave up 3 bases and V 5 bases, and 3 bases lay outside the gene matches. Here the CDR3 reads CASSRLAGLYEQYF. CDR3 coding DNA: TGTGCCAGCAGTAGACTAGCGGGGCTCTACGAGCAGTACTTC.

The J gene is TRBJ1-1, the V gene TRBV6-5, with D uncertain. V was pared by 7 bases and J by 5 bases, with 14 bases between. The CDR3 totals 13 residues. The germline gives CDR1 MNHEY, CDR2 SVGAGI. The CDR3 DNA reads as TGTGCCAGCACCAAACAGCTTGGGACTGAAGCTTTCTTT. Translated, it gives CASTKQLGTEAFF.

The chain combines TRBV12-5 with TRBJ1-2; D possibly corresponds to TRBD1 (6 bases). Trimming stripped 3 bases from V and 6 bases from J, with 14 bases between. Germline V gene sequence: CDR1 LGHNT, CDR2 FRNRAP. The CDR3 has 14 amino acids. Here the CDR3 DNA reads TGTGCTAGTGGTTTTGCCAACCAGGGGAATGGCTACACCTTC. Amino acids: CASGFANQGNGYTF.

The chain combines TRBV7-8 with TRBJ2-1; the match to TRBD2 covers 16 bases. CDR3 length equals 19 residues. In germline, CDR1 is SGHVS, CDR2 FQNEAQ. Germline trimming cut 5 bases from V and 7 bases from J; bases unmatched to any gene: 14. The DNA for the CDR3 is TGTGCCAGCAGCCCAGAGGGGACTAGCGGGAGGGCCCTCTTAAATGAGCAGTTCTTC. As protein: CASSPEGTSGRALLNEQFF. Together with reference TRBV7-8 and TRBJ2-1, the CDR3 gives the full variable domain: GAGVSQSPRYKVAKRGQDVALRCDPISGHVSLFWYQQALGQGPEFLTYFQNEAQLDKSGLPSDRFFAERPEGSVSTLKIQRTQQEDSAVYLCASSPEGTSGRALLNEQFFGPGTRLTVL.

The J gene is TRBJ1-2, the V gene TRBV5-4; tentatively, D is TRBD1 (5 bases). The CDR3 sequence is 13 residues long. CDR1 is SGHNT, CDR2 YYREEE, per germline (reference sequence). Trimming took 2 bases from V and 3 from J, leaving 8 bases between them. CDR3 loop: CASSFRADYGYTF. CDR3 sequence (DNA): TGTGCCAGCAGCTTCAGGGCAGACTATGGCTACACCTTC.

CDR3 in amino acids: CASSLGTGYTGELFF. The CDR3 DNA is TGTGCCAGCAGCTTAGGGACAGGGTACACCGGGGAGCTGTTTTTT. The chain combines TRBV11-2 with TRBJ2-2, with 8 positions matching TRBD1. There are 15 residues in the CDR3. Germline V lookup: CDR1 SGHAT, CDR2 FQNNGV. Losses at the gene ends were 1 base for V and 3 bases for J; bases not matched to a gene: 1.

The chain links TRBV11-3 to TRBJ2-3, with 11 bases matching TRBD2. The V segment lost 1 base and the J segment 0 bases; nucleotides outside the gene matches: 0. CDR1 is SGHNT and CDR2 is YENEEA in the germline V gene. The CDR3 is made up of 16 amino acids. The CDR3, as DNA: TGTGCCAGCAGCTTAGGGACTAGCGGGAGCACAGATACGCAGTATTTT. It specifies CASSLGTSGSTDTQYF.

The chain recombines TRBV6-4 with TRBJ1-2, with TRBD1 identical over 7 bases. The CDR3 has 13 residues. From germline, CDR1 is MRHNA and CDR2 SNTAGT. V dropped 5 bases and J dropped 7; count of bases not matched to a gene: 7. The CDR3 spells CASSNTGESGYTF. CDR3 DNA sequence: TGTGCCAGCAGTAACACAGGGGAGAGTGGCTACACCTTC.

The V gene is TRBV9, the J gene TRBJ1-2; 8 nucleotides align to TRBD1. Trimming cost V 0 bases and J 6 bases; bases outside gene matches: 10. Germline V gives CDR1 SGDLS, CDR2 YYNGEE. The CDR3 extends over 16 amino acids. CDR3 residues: CASSVDPTGEIHGYTF. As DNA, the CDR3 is TGTGCCAGCAGCGTAGATCCGACAGGGGAGATTCATGGCTACACCTTC.